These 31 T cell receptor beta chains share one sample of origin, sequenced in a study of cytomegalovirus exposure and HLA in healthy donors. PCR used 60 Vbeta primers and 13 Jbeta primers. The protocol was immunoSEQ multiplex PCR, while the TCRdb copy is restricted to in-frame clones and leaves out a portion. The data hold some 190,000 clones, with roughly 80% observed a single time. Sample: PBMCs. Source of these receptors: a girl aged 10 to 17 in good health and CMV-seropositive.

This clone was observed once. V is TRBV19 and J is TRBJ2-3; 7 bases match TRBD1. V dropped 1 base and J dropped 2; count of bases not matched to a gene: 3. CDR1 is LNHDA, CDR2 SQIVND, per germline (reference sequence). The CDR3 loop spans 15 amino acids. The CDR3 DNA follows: TGTGCCAGTAGTATAGGACAGGGTCCCACAGATACGCAGTATTTT. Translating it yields CASSIGQGPTDTQYF.

DNA of the CDR3: TGTGCCAGCAGCTTGTATTCGGTAGCGCTTAACCAAGAGACCCAGTACTTC. It encodes CASSLYSVALNQETQYF. V and J are TRBV5-6 and TRBJ2-5; a possible D gene is TRBD2 (5 bases). The CDR3 contains 17 residues. V dropped 1 base and J dropped 0 bases, with 16 bases sitting between them. Germline V gives CDR1 SGHDT, CDR2 YYEEEE. The full variable domain, in which reference TRBV5-6 and TRBJ2-5 provide the parts outside the CDR3, is DAGVTQSPTHLIKTRGQQVTLRCSPKSGHDTVSWYQQALGQGPQFIFQYYEEEERQRGNFPDRFSGHQFPNYSSELNVNALLLGDSALYLCASSLYSVALNQETQYFGPGTRLLVL.

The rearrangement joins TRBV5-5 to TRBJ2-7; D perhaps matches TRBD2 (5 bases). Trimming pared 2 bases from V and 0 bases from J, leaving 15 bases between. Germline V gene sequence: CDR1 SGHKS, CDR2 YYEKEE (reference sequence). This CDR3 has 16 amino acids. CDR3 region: CASSFTRDSSSYEQYF. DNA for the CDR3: TGTGCCAGCAGCTTCACTCGGGATTCCAGCTCCTACGAGCAGTACTTC. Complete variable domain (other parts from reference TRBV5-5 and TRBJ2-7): DAGVTQSPTHLIKTRGQQVTLRCSPISGHKSVSWYQQVLGQGPQFIFQYYEKEERGRGNFPDRFSARQFPNYSSELNVNALLLGDSALYLCASSFTRDSSSYEQYFGPGTRLTVT.

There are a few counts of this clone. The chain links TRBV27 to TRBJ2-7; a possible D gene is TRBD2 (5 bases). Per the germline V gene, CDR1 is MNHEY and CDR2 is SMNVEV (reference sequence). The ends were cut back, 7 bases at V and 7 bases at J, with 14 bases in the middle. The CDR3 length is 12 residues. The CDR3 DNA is TGTGCCAGCACCGACTACCCGGGGGAGCAGTACTTC. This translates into CASTDYPGEQYF.

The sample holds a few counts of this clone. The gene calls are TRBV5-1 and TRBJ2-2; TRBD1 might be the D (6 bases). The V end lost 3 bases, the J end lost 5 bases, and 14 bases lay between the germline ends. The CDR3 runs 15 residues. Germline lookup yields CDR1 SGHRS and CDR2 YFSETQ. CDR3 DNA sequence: TGCGCCAGCAGCTCAGGGACAAGGGAGACCGGGGAGCTGTTTTTT. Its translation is CASSSGTRETGELFF.

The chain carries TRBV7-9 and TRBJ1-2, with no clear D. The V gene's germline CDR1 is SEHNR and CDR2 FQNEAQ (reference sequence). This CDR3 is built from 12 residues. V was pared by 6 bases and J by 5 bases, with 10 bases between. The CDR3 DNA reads TGTGCCAGCAGTCCAGATTGGTATGGCTACACCTTC. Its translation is CASSPDWYGYTF. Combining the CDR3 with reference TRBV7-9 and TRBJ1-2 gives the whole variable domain DTGVSQNPRHKITKRGQNVTFRCDPISEHNRLYWYRQTLGQGPEFLTYFQNEAQLEKSRLLSDRFSAERPKGSFSTLEIQRTEQGDSAMYLCASSPDWYGYTFGSGTRLTVV.

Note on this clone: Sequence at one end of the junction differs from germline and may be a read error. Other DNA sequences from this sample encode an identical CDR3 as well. The CDR3 DNA is TGCAGCGTTGGGGACACTGAAGCCTTCTTT. Amino acid sequence: CSVGDTEAFF. The J gene is TRBJ1-1, the V gene TRBV29-1; D may be TRBD1 (6 bases). This CDR3 is built from 10 residues. CDR1 and CDR2 (germline): SQVTM, ANQGSEA.

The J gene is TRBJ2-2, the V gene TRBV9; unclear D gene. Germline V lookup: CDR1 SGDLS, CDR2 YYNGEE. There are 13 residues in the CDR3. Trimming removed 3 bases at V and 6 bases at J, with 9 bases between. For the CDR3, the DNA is TGTGCCAGCAGCGGAGGTTGGGCCGGGGAGCTGTTTTTT. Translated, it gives CASSGGWAGELFF.

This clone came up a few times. The DNA for the CDR3 is TGTGCCAGTAGTATCGAGTCGGGTACTAACTATGGCTACACCTTC. Translation: CASSIESGTNYGYTF. The V gene is TRBV19, the J gene TRBJ1-2; D is ambiguous. The germline V gene has CDR1 LNHDA and CDR2 SQIVND (reference sequence). The CDR3 is 15 amino acids. V lost 3 bases, J lost 0 bases, and 11 bases lay in between.

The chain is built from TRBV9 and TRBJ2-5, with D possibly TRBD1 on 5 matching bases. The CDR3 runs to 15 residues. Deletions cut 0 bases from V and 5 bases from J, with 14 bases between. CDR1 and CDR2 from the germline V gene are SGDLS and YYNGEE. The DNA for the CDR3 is TGTGCCAGCAGCGTAGACGAGGTTGCAGGGGAGACCCAGTACTTC. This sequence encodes CASSVDEVAGETQYF. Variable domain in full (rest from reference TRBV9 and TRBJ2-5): DSGVTQTPKHLITATGQRVTLRCSPRSGDLSVYWYQQSLDQGLQFLIQYYNGEERAKGNILERFSAQQFPDLHSELNLSSLELGDSALYFCASSVDEVAGETQYFGPGTRLLVL.

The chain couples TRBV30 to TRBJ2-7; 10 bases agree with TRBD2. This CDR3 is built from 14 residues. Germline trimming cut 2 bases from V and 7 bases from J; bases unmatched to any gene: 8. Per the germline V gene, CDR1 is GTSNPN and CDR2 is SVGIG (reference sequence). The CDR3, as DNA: TGTGCCTGGAGTAAAGGTAGCGGGAGGTATGAGCAGTACTTC. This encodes CAWSKGSGRYEQYF.

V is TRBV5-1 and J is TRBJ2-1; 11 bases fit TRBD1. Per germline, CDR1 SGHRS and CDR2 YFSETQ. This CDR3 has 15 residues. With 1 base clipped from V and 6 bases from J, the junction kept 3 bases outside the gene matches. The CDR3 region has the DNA TGCGCCAGCAGCTTGAATGGACAGGGGGCCAATGAGCAGTTCTTC. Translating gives CASSLNGQGANEQFF.

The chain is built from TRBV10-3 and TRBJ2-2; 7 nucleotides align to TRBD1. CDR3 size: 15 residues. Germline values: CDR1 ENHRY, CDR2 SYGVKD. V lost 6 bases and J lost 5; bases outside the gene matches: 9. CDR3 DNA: TGTGCCATCAGGGGCCCCCAGGGGGAGACCGGGGAGCTGTTTTTT. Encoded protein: CAIRGPQGETGELFF.

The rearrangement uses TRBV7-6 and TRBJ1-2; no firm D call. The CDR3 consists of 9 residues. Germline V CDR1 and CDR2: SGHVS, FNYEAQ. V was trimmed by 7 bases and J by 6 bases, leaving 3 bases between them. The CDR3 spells CASTDGYTF. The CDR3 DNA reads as TGTGCCAGCACGGATGGCTACACCTTC. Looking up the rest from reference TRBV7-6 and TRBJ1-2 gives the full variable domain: GAGVSQSPRYKVTKRGQDVALRCDPISGHVSLYWYRQALGQGPEFLTYFNYEAQQDKSGLPNDRFSAERPEGSISTLTIQRTEQRDSAMYRCASTDGYTFGSGTRLTVV.

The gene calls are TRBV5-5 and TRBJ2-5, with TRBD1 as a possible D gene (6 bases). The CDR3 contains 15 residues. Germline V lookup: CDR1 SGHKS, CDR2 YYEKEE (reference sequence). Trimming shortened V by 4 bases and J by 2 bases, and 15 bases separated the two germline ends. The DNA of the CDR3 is TGTGCCAGCAGCCCGTTTTTCGACAGGCAAGAGACCCAGTACTTC. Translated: CASSPFFDRQETQYF.

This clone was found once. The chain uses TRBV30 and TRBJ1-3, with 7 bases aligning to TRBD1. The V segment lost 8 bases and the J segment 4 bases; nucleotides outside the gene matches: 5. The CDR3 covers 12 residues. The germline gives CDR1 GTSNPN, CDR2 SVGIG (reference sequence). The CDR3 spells CATQGFGNTIYF. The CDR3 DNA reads TGTGCCACACAGGGGTTCGGAAACACCATATATTTT.

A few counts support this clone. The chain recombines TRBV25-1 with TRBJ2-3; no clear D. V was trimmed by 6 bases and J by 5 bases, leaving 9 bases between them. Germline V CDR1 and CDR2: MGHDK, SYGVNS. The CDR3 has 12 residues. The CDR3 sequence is CASSPTGDTQYF. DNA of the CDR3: TGTGCCAGCAGCCCCACGGGAGATACGCAGTATTTT.

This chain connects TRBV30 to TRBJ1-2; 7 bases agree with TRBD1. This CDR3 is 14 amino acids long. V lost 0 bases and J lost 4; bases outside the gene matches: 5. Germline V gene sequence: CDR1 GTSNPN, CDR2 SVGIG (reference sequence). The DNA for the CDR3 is TGTGCCTGGAGTGTACCCACAGGGGTCTATGGCTACACCTTC. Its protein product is CAWSVPTGVYGYTF. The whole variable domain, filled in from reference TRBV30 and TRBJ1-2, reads SQTIHQWPATLVQPVGSPLSLECTVEGTSNPNLYWYRQAAGRGLQLLFYSVGIGQISSEVPQNLSASRPQDRQFILSSKKLLLSDSGFYLCAWSVPTGVYGYTFGSGTRLTVV.

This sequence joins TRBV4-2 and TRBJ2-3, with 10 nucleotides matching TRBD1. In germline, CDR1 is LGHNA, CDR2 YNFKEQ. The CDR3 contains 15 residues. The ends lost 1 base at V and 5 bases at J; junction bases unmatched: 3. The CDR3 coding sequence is TGTGCCAGCAGCCAAGGGGGACAGGGGAGAGATACGCAGTATTTT. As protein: CASSQGGQGRDTQYF.

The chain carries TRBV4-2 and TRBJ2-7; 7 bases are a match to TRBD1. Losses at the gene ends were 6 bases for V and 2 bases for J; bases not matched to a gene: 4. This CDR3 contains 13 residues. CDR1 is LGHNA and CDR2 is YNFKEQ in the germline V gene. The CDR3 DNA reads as TGTGCCAGCAGGCTGGGACAGACCTACGAGCAGTACTTC. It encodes CASRLGQTYEQYF.

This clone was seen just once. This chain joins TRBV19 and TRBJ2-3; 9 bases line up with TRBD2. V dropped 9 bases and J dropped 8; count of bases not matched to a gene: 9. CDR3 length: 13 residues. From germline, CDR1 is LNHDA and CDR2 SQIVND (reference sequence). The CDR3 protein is CASLSGSSLTQYF. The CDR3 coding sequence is TGTGCCAGCCTTAGCGGGAGTTCCCTTACGCAGTATTTT.

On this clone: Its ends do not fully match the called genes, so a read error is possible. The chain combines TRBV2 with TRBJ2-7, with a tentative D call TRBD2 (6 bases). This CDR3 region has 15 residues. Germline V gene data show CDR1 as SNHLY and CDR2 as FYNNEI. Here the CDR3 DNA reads TGTGCCAGCAGGGCCTTGACTACCCCATCCCGGGAGTGCGGCTTC. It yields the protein CASRALTTPSRECGF.

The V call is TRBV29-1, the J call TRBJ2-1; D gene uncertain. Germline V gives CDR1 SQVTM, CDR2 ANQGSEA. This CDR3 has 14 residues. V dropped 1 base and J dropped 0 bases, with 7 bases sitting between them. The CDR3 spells CSVEGSSSYNEQFF. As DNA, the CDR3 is TGCAGCGTTGAAGGTTCGAGCTCCTACAATGAGCAGTTCTTC.

The CDR3 DNA reads as TGCGCCAGCAGTGAGTCAGGACTACCCGCCTACGAGCAGTACTTC. Residues: CASSESGLPAYEQYF. The V call is TRBV10-1, the J call TRBJ2-7, with TRBD2 as a possible D gene (6 bases). V was pared by 0 bases and J by 2 bases, with 11 bases between. The CDR3 runs to 15 residues. Per germline, CDR1 WNHNN and CDR2 SYGVQD (reference sequence).

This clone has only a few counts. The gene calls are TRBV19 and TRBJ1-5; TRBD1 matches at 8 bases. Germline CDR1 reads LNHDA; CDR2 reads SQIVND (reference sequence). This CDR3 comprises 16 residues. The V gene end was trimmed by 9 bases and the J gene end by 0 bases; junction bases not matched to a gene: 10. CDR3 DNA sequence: TGTGCCAGCCGGACGGGGACAGGCGATAGCAATCAGCCCCAGCATTTT. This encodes CASRTGTGDSNQPQHF.

The CDR3 is CASSLTAGGDEQYF. The CDR3 DNA reads TGTGCCAGCAGCTTAACTGCGGGAGGCGACGAGCAGTACTTC. V is TRBV7-9 and J is TRBJ2-7; 8 bases are shared with TRBD2. CDR3 size: 14 residues. Germline V gives CDR1 SEHNR, CDR2 FQNEAQ (reference sequence). J was trimmed by 5 bases and V by 2 bases; bases with no gene match: 5. The full variable domain, with the rest looked up from reference TRBV7-9 and TRBJ2-7, is DTGVSQNPRHKITKRGQNVTFRCDPISEHNRLYWYRQTLGQGPEFLTYFQNEAQLEKSRLLSDRFSAERPKGSFSTLEIQRTEQGDSAMYLCASSLTAGGDEQYFGPGTRLTVT.

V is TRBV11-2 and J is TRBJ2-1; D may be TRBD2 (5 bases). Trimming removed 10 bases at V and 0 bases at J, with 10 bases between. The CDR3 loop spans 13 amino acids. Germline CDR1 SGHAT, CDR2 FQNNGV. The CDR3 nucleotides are TGTGCCATCGCGCGGGCCTCCTACAATGAGCAGTTCTTC. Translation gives CAIARASYNEQFF.

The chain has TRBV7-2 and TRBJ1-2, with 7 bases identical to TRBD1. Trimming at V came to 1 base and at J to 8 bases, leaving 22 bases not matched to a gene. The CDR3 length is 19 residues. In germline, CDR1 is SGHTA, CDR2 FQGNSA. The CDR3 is CASSLEGPPVGRGNGGYTF. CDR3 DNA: TGTGCCAGCAGCTTAGAAGGCCCACCCGTCGGCAGGGGGAACGGAGGCTACACCTTC. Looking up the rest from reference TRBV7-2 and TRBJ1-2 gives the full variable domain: GAGVSQSPSNKVTEKGKDVELRCDPISGHTALYWYRQSLGQGLEFLIYFQGNSAPDKSGLPSDRFSAERTGGSVSTLTIQRTQQEDSAVYLCASSLEGPPVGRGNGGYTFGSGTRLTVV.

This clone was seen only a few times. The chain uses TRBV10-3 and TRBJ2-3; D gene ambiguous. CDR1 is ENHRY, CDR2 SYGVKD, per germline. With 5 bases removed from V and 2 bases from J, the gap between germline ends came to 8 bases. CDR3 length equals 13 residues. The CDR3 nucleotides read TGTGCCATCAGTCCTCTGGCCACAGATACGCAGTATTTT. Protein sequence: CAISPLATDTQYF.

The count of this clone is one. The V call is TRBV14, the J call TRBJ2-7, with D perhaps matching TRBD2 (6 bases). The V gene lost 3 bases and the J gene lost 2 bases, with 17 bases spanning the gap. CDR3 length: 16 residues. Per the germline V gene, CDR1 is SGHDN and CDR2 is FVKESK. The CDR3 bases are TGTGCCAGCAGCCAGGGCACTAGCTGGGTTGCCTACGAGCAGTACTTC. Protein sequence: CASSQGTSWVAYEQYF.

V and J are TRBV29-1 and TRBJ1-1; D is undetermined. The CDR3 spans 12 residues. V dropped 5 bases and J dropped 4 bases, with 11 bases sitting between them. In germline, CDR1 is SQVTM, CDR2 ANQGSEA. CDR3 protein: CSVSGARTEAFF. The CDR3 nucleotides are TGCAGCGTTAGCGGCGCCCGCACTGAAGCTTTCTTT.